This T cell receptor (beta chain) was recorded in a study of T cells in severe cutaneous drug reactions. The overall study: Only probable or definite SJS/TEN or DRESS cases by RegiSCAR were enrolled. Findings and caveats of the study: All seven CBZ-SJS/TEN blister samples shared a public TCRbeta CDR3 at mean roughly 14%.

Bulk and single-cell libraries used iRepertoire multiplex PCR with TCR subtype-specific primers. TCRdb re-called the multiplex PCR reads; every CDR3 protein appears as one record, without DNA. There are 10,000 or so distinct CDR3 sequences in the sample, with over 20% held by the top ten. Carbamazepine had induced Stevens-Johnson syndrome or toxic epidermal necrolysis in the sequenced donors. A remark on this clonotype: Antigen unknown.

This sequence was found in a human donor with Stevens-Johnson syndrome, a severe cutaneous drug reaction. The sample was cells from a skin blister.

This CDR3 is CSVESGPPYEQYF. V is TRBV29-1 and J is TRBJ2-7. The CDR3 is made up of 13 amino acids. The germline CDR1 and CDR2 sequences are SQVTM and ANQGSEA.